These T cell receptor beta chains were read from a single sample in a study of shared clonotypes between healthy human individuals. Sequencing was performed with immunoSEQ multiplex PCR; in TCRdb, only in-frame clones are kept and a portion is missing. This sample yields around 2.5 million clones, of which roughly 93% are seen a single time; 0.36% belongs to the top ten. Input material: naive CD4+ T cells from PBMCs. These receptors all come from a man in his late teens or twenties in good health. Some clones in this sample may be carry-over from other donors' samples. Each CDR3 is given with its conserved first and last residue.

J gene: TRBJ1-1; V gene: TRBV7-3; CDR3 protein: CASSLLDRDKNTEAFF
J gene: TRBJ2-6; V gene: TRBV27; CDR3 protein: CASRLSWQRLSGANVLTF
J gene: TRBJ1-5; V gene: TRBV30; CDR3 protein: CAWRTGELYSNQPQHF
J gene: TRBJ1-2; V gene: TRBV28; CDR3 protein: CASSLEGLYTF
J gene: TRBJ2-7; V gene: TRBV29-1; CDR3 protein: CSVSRGDSYEQYF
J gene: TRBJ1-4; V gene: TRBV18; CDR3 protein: CASSRPGQATNEKLFF
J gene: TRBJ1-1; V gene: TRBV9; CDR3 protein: CASSGISGTEAFF
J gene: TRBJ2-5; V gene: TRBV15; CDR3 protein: CATSLRPPLLSETQYF
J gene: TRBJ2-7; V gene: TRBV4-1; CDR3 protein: CASSQNRLAGGPGYEQYF
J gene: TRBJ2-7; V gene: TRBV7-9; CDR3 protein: CASSFELGTGGSEQYF
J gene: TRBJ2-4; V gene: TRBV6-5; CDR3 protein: CASSATWGSKNIQYF
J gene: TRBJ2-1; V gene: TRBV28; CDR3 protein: CASSFAGGAAGEQFF
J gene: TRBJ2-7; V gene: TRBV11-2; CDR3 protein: CASSLGGSTYEQYF
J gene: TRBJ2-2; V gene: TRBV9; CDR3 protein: CASSVVSGVGTGELFF
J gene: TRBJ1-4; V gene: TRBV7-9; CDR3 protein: CASSSRDREVEKLFF
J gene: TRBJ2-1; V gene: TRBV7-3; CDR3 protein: CASSYRGSSYNEQFF
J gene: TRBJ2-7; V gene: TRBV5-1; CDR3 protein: CASRSPGLSTAYEQCF
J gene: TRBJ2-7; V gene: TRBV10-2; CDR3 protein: CASSDPGLAPYEQYF
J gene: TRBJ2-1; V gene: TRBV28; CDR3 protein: CASSLGGSRDEQFF
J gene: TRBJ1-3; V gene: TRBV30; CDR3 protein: CAWSVLISGNTIYF
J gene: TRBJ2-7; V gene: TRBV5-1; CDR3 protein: CASSIMTSGSNEQYF
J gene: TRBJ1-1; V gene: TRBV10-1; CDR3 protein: CARLGAGANMNTEAFF
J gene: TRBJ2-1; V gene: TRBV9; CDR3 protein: CASSVAGDSYNEQFF
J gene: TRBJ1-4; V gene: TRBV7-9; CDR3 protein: CASSFGAGEKLFF
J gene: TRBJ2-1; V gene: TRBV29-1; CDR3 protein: CSALGQGTYNEQFF
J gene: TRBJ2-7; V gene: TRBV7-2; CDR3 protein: CASSLGGLTYEQYF
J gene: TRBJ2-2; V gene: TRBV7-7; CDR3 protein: CASSPGSAPGELFF
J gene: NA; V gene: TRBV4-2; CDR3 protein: CASSQVSTYEQYF